This is a list of T cell receptor beta chains from one sample in a study of T cell responses to AZD1222 COVID-19 vaccine. The method was immunoSEQ multiplex PCR; TCRdb's version includes in-frame clones alone and lacks a portion of them. The table has about 120,000 clones, approximately 84% seen once. The sample was peripheral blood, taken on day 0 of AZD1222 vaccination. These receptors were taken from an adult in good health. CDR3s include the opening cysteine and the closing phenylalanine or tryptophan. Fields, in order: CDR3 length, J gene, D gene, V gene, clone size, CDR3 DNA, CDR3 protein. The D gene is left open where the match is weak. The listing skips clone size in some rows; elsewhere it reads once, few, many or a size class.

16 | TRBJ2-6 | NA | TRBV7-3 | NA | TGTGCCAGCAGCCCCGGGTGGGGCTCTGGGGCCAACGTCCTGACTTTC | CASSPGWGSGANVLTF
15 | TRBJ1-4 | NA | TRBV5-1 | NA | TGCGCCAGCAGCCGAACAGGGTCCACTAATGAAAAACTGTTTTTT | CASSRTGSTNEKLFF
14 | TRBJ1-5 | NA | TRBV18 | NA | TGTGCCAGCTCACCAAACAGGGATACTCAGCCCCAGCATTTT | CASSPNRDTQPQHF
14 | TRBJ2-7 | NA | TRBV2 | NA | TGTGCCAGCAGCCGGCTGGACACCCTTTACGAGCAGTACTTC | CASSRLDTLYEQYF
13 | TRBJ2-7 | NA | TRBV6-5 | NA | TGTGCCAGCATGGTGCCCCCATCATACGAGCAGTACTTC | CASMVPPSYEQYF
12 | TRBJ1-1 | NA | TRBV6-5 | NA | TGTGCCCGCGAGGGGGGGAGAACTGAAGCTTTCTTT | CAREGGRTEAFF
16 | TRBJ2-5 | TRBD1 | TRBV5-5 | NA | TGTGCCAGCAGCCCCCTACTCGACAGGGGGGACGGGACCCAGTACTTC | CASSPLLDRGDGTQYF
14 | TRBJ1-3 | NA | TRBV7-9 | once | TGTGCCAGCAGCATGCGAGGTGCTGGAAACACCATATATTTT | CASSMRGAGNTIYF
14 | TRBJ2-7 | TRBD1 | TRBV9 | NA | TGTGCCAGCAGCTTCCGGGACAGGGGGGACGAGCAGTACTTC | CASSFRDRGDEQYF
16 | TRBJ1-1 | NA | TRBV11-2 | NA | TGTGCCACCGACTTAGACGAGGGACTGGGGAACACTGAAGCTTTCTTT | CATDLDEGLGNTEAFF
16 | TRBJ2-2 | TRBD1 | TRBV18 | few | TGTGCCAGCTCACCACTACAGGGGGCGAACACCGGGGAGCTGTTTTTT | CASSPLQGANTGELFF
12 | TRBJ1-2 | NA | TRBV19 | NA | TGTGCCAGTAGTACGGGCACGTATGGCTACACCTTC | CASSTGTYGYTF
17 | TRBJ2-1 | TRBD2 | TRBV7-9 | NA | TGTGCCAGCAGCTCAGGACTAGCGGGGGGGACTTACGATGAGCAGTTCTTC | CASSSGLAGGTYDEQFF
16 | TRBJ2-3 | TRBD2 | TRBV7-2 | NA | TGTGCCAGCAGCTTAGTGCTTAGCGGGGGTTATGATACGCAGTATTTT | CASSLVLSGGYDTQYF
14 | TRBJ1-1 | NA | TRBV19 | NA | TGTGCCACTACTCACGGGGGGAGGGGCACTGAAGCTTTCTTT | CATTHGGRGTEAFF
16 | TRBJ1-4 | NA | TRBV4-2 | few | TGTGCCAGCAGCCAAGATAGTAAGGGGATTGGGGAAAAACTGTTTTTT | CASSQDSKGIGEKLFF
15 | TRBJ2-2 | TRBD1 | TRBV5-1 | NA | TGCGCCAGCAGCATTCCGAGACAGGGCCGCGGGGAGCTGTTTTTT | CASSIPRQGRGELFF
14 | TRBJ2-1 | TRBD2 | TRBV6-5 | NA | TGTGCCAGCGCTAGCGGGACCCTTATGAATGAGCAGTTCTTC | CASASGTLMNEQFF
14 | TRBJ2-3 | NA | TRBV13 | NA | TGTGCCAGCAGCACAGTAGAAGACACAGATACGCAGTATTTT | CASSTVEDTDTQYF
12 | TRBJ1-2 | NA | TRBV28 | NA | TGTGCCAGCAGAGAGCCGGTCGGGGGCTACACCTTC | CASREPVGGYTF
13 | TRBJ2-5 | NA | TRBV19 | few | TGTGCCAGTAGTTATTTGGGCGGGGAGACCCAGTACTTC | CASSYLGGETQYF
16 | TRBJ1-3 | TRBD1 | TRBV7-9 | once | TGTGCCAGCAGCCGACCGGGACAGGGGTCAGGAAACACCATATATTTT | CASSRPGQGSGNTIYF
15 | TRBJ1-2 | TRBD1 | TRBV19 | NA | TGTGCCAGTAGTAACCCCGGACAGGGACACTATGGCTACACCTTC | CASSNPGQGHYGYTF
15 | TRBJ1-2 | TRBD1 | TRBV3-1/TRBV3-2 | NA | TGTGCCAGCAGTCTGACCGGACAGGGTAACTATGGCTACACCTTC | CASSLTGQGNYGYTF
14 | TRBJ2-3 | TRBD2 | TRBV24-1 | NA | TGTGCCACCAGTCCTAGCGGAAACACAGATACGCAGTATTTT | CATSPSGNTDTQYF
13 | TRBJ2-1 | NA | TRBV30 | NA | TGTGCCTGGAGTGGGCCTCAGGGGTATGAGCAGTTCTTC | CAWSGPQGYEQFF
11 | TRBJ2-7 | NA | TRBV29-1 | NA | TGCAGCGTTGCAGTCTCCCACGAGCAGTACTTC | CSVAVSHEQYF
13 | TRBJ1-1 | NA | TRBV21-1 | NA | TGTGCCAGCAGCAAGGGAGAGAACACTGAAGCTTTCTTT | CASSKGENTEAFF
13 | TRBJ2-2 | NA | TRBV16 | NA | TGTGCCAGCAACCCCAGGGCCACCGGGGAGCTGTTTTTT | CASNPRATGELFF
13 | TRBJ1-4 | NA | TRBV14 | NA | TGTGCCAGCAGCTCTAGAACTAATGAAAAACTGTTTTTT | CASSSRTNEKLFF
14 | TRBJ1-2 | NA | TRBV5-4 | NA | TGTGCCAGTAACCCAGGGAATCGAAACTATGGCTACACCTTC | CASNPGNRNYGYTF
12 | TRBJ2-2 | NA | TRBV12-3/TRBV12-4 | NA | TGTGCCAGCCCAGATTACACCGGGGAGCTGTTTTTT | CASPDYTGELFF
15 | TRBJ1-1 | TRBD1 | TRBV6-5 | once | TGTGCCAGCAGTTACAGCGGGACAGGTATAGGTAAAGCTTTCTTT | CASSYSGTGIGKAFF
15 | TRBJ2-1 | TRBD1 | TRBV6-4 | NA | TGTGCCAGCAGTGAGGCCCCCGGGACAGGAAATGAGCAGTTCTTC | CASSEAPGTGNEQFF
11 | TRBJ2-1 | TRBD2 | TRBV27 | NA | TGTGCCCGTCGGGGGGTCAATGAGCAGTTCTTC | CARRGVNEQFF
16 | TRBJ1-3 | NA | TRBV30 | NA | TGTGCCTGGAGTGTATATGGCGGATTCTCTGGAAACACCATATATTTT | CAWSVYGGFSGNTIYF
15 | TRBJ2-7 | TRBD2 | TRBV28 | NA | TGTGCCAGCAGGAGTGGGGGGGGAAGATTCTACGAGCAGTACTTC | CASRSGGGRFYEQYF
14 | TRBJ2-2 | NA | TRBV5-1 | NA | TGCGCCAGCAGCCTAAACCGACAGAACGGGGAGCTGTTTTTT | CASSLNRQNGELFF
16 | TRBJ1-1 | NA | TRBV28 | NA | TGTGCCAGCAGCCTAACCACGGGACGGCTCAACACTGAAGCTTTCTTT | CASSLTTGRLNTEAFF